A selection of T cell receptor beta chains follows, all from one sample in a study of OX40 agonist ivuxolimab in advanced cancers. Produced via immunoSEQ multiplex PCR; TCRdb's table is partial and in-frame only. Among over 25,000 clones listed, around 79% were seen once. The sample here was CD4+ or CD8+ T cells sorted from blood, taken in a trial of the OX40 agonist ivuxolimab. The origin of the receptors is an adult with an advanced solid tumor such as melanoma, head and neck, liver or kidney cancer. Both conserved end residues are trimmed from each CDR3. Each record gives: V gene, clone size, J gene, CDR3 protein. Only part of the rows carry a size: once, few, many, or a class if the clone is expanded.

>TRBV28|NA|TRBJ1-5
ASSLDPGGQSQH
>TRBV2|NA|TRBJ2-6
ASSGHFGANVLT
>TRBV5-6|NA|TRBJ2-5
ASSSGLAGPRETQY
>TRBV19|few|TRBJ2-1
ASSLSGSGYNEQF
>TRBV19|few|TRBJ2-7
ASSIYIDSYEQY
>TRBV2|NA|TRBJ2-1
ASTPWPRSSYNEQF
>TRBV27|NA|TRBJ2-1
ASSLSRGTLSYNEQF
>TRBV7-9|once|TRBJ1-2
ASSPQVDGYT
>TRBV2|NA|TRBJ2-1
ASNRRGADEQF
>TRBV28|NA|TRBJ1-1
ASTRTGGAF
>TRBV7-9|NA|TRBJ2-1
ASRGDTEPHNEQF
>TRBV9|NA|TRBJ2-1
ASSVKRDRVFSPYNEQF
>TRBV29-1|once|TRBJ2-1
SVDKYNEQF
>TRBV7-9|few|TRBJ2-5
ASSLSGLAVSQY
>TRBV4-2|NA|TRBJ2-2
ASSQDWGTGELF
>TRBV6-6|NA|TRBJ2-7
ASSSPAATIFLEQY
>TRBV11-2|NA|TRBJ2-4
ASSLGSDRFNIQY
>TRBV19|NA|TRBJ1-3
ASSDPGSNSGNTIY
>TRBV27|NA|TRBJ2-1
ASRPGTSGTNEQF
>TRBV19|once|TRBJ2-1
ASSIAPINEQF
>TRBV4-1|NA|TRBJ2-1
ASSPLGTVDNEQF
>TRBV10-1|NA|TRBJ1-1
ASREGRNTEAF
>TRBV5-1|NA|TRBJ1-1
ASSLERQGGPEAF
>TRBV19|NA|TRBJ1-1
ASSIAWGRSTEAF
>TRBV19|NA|TRBJ1-2
ASSIDRGYYGYT
>TRBV10-1|NA|TRBJ2-3
ASSDVYAGTDTQY
>TRBV28|NA|TRBJ2-5
ASSPRLEQETQY